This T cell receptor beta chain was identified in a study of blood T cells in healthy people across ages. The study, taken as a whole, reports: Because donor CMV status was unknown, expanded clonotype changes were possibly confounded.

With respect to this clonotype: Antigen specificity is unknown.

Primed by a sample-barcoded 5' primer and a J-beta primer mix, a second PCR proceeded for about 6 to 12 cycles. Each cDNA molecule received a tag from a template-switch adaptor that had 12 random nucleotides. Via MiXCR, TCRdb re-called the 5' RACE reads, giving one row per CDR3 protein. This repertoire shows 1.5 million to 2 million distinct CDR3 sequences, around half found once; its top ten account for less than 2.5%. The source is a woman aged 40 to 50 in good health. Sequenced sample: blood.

The CDR3, as DNA: TGTGCCAGCAGTGAAGTGAGAGCGTACGAGCAGTACTTC. As protein: CASSEVRAYEQYF. The V gene is TRBV2, the J gene TRBJ2-7, with unresolved D. CDR3 size: 13 residues. Trimming pared 1 base from V and 4 bases from J, leaving 8 bases between. Germline V CDR1 and CDR2: SNHLY, FYNNEI. The variable domain in full, with the rest retrieved from reference TRBV2 and TRBJ2-7, is EPEVTQTPSHQVTQMGQEVILRCVPISNHLYFYWYRQILGQKVEFLVSFYNNEISEKSEIFDDQFSVERPDGSNFTLKIRSTKLEDSAMYFCASSEVRAYEQYFGPGTRLTVT.